This T cell receptor beta chain was profiled in a study of patients and donors after allogeneic stem cell transplantation. V trimming: 7 bases; J trimming: 4 bases; junction bases outside the gene matches: 3. Germline V lookup: CDR1 DFQATT, CDR2 SNEGSKA (reference sequence). The CDR3 extends over 12 amino acids. MiXCR, run by TCRdb on the RT-PCR reads, gives a single entry per CDR3 protein. The data contain 87,000 or so distinct CDR3 sequences, roughly 4.9% of them singletons. This clonotype came up many times. Material: blood, either unsorted or a sorted T cell fraction (not recorded which). The sequence was obtained from a human donor who was either an allogeneic HSCT recipient or a stem cell or donor lymphocyte infusion donor (not recorded which). It is not recorded whose cells these are; they may come from a transplant donor. V and J are TRBV20-1 and TRBJ2-7, with TRBD1 identical over 11 bases. Written as DNA, the CDR3 is TGCAGTGGAGGACAGGGGGCTTACGAGCAGTACTTC. Translating it yields CSGGQGAYEQYF.